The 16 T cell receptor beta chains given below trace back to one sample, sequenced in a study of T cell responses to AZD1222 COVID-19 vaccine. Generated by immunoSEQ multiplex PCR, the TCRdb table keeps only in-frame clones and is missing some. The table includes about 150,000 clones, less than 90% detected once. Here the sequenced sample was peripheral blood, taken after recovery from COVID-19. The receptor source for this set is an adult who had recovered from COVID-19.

The CDR3 is CSSRTGSNEQYF. The CDR3 coding sequence is TGCAGCTCGAGGACAGGGAGCAACGAGCAGTACTTC. The chain links TRBV29-1 to TRBJ2-7; 8 bases agree with TRBD1. The V and J ends lost 8 bases and 5 bases, in that order; junction bases with no gene match: 8. This CDR3 contains 12 residues. Germline V lookup: CDR1 SQVTM, CDR2 ANQGSEA.

This CDR3 reads CASSQVDWRRFTGELFF. In DNA form, the CDR3 reads TGTGCCAGCAGCCAAGTGGACTGGCGACGATTCACCGGGGAGCTGTTTTTT. J is TRBJ2-2 and V is TRBV3-1 (or the pseudogene TRBV3-2); D possibly corresponds to TRBD2 (5 bases). CDR1 is LGHDT and CDR2 is YNNKEL in the germline V gene (reference sequence). The CDR3 spans 17 residues. V lost 1 base and J lost 4, with 16 bases in between.

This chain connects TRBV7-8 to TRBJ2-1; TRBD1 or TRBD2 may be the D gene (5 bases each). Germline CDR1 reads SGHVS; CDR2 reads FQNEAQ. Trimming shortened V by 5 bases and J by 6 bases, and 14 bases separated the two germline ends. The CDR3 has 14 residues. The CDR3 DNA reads TGTGCCAGCAGCCCACCCGGGGCGGCCAATGAGCAGTTCTTC. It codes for CASSPPGAANEQFF.

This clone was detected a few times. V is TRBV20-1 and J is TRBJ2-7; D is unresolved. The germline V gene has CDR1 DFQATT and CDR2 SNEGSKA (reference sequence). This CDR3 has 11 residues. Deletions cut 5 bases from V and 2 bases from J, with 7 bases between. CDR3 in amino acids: CSAPQTYEQYF. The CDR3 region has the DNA TGCAGTGCTCCTCAAACCTACGAGCAGTACTTC.

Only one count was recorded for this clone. The CDR3 is CASDRGSYNEQFF. The CDR3 DNA reads TGTGCCAGCGATAGGGGCTCCTACAATGAGCAGTTCTTC. The V gene is TRBV9, the J gene TRBJ2-1, with D possibly matching TRBD1 (5 bases). V shed 7 bases and J shed 0 bases, with 8 bases lying between them. CDR3 size: 13 residues. From germline, CDR1 is SGDLS and CDR2 YYNGEE.

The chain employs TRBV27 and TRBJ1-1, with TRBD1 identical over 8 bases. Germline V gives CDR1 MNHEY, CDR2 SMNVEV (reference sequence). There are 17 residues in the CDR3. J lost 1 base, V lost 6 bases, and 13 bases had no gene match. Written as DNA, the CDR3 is TGTGCCAGCAGCGAAATCTTCTCGGGACAGGAGAACACTGAAGCTTTCTTT. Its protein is CASSEIFSGQENTEAFF.

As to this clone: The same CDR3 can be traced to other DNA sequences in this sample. The CDR3 nucleotides are TGTGCCAGTGGACTAGCGGGTGTCACAGATACGCAGTATTTT. The encoded protein is CASGLAGVTDTQYF. The genes are TRBV2 and TRBJ2-3; 11 nucleotides align to TRBD2. The V segment lost 9 bases and the J segment 2 bases; nucleotides outside the gene matches: 4. CDR1 is SNHLY, CDR2 FYNNEI, per germline. This CDR3 has 14 amino acids.

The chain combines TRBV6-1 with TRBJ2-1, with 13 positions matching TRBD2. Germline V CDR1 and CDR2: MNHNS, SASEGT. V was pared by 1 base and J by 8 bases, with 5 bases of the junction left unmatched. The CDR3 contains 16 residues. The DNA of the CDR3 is TGTGCCAGCAGTGAAGGGACTAGCGGGAGTATCTATGAGCAGTTCTTC. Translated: CASSEGTSGSIYEQFF.

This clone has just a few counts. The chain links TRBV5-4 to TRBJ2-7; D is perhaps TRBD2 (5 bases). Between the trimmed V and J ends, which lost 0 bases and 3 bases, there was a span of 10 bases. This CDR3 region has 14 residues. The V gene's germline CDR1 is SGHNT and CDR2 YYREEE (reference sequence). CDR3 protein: CASSLGGSYYEQYF. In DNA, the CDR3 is TGTGCCAGCAGCTTGGGAGGGAGTTACTACGAGCAGTACTTC.

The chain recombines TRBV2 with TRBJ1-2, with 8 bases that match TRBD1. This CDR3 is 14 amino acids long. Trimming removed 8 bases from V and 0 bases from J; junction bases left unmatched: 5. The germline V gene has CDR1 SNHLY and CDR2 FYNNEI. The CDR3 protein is CASVRDRTNYGYTF. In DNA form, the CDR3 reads TGTGCCAGCGTCCGGGACAGGACTAACTATGGCTACACCTTC.

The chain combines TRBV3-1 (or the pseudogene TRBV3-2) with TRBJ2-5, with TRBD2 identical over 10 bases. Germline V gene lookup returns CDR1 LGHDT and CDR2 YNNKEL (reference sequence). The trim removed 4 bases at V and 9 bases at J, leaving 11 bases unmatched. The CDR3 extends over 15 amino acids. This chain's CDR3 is CASSPTTSGVRAQYF. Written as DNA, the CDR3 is TGTGCCAGCAGCCCCACCACTAGCGGGGTCAGGGCCCAGTACTTC.

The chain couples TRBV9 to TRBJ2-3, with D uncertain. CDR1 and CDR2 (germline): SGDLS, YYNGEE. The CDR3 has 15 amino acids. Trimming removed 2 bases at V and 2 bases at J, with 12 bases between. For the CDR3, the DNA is TGTGCCAGCAGCGTGGGGTTACTCAACACAGATACGCAGTATTTT. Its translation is CASSVGLLNTDTQYF.

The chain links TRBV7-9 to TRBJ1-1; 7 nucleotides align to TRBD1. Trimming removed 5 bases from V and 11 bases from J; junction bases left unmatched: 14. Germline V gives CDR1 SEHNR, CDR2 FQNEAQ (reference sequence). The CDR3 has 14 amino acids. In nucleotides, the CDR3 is TGTGCCAGCAGCGGGGACAGCCGCGGTTTCGGGGCTTTCTTT. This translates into CASSGDSRGFGAFF. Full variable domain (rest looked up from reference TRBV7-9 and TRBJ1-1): DTGVSQNPRHKITKRGQNVTFRCDPISEHNRLYWYRQTLGQGPEFLTYFQNEAQLEKSRLLSDRFSAERPKGSFSTLEIQRTEQGDSAMYLCASSGDSRGFGAFFGQGTRLTVV.

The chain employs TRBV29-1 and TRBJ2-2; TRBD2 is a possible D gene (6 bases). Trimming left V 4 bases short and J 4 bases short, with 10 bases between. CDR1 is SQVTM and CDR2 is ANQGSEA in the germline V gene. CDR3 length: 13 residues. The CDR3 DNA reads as TGCAGCGTTGGCGGGATGGGCACCGGGGAGCTGTTTTTT. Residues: CSVGGMGTGELFF.

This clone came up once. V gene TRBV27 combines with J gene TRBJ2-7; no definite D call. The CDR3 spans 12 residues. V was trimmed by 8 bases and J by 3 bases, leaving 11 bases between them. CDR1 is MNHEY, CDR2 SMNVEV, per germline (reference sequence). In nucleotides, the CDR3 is TGTGCCAGCCAGGATGGGTTCTACGAGCAGTACTTC. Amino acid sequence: CASQDGFYEQYF.

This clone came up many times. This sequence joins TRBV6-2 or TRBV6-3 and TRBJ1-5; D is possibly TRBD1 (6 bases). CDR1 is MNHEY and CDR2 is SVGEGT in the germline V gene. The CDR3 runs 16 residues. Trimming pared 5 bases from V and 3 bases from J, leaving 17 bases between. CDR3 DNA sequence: TGTGCCAGCAGTGCGGTCTCGGGACACCTCAATCAGCCCCAGCATTTT. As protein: CASSAVSGHLNQPQHF.